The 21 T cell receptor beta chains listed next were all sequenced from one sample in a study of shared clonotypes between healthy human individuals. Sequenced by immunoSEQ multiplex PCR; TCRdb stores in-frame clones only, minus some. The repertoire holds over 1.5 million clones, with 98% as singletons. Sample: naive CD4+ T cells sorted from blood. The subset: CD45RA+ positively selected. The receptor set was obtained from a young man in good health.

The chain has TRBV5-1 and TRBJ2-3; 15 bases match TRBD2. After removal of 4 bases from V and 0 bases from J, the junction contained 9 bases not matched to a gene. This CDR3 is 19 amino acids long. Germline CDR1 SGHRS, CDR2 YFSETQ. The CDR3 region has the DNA TGCGCCAGCAGCCCCGGACTAGCGGGAGGGTCGCTTAGCACAGATACGCAGTATTTT. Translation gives CASSPGLAGGSLSTDTQYF.

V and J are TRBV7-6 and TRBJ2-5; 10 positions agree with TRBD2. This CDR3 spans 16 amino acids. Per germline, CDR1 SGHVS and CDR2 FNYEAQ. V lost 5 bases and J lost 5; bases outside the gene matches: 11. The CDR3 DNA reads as TGTGCCAGCAGCCTACGGACCGGGACTAGCGAGGAGACCCAGTACTTC. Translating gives CASSLRTGTSEETQYF.

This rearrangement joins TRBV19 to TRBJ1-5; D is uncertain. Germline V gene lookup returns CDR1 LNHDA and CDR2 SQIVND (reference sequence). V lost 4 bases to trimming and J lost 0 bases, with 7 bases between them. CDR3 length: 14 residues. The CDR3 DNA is TGTGCCAGTAGTAACAGAAATAGCAATCAGCCCCAGCATTTT. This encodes CASSNRNSNQPQHF.

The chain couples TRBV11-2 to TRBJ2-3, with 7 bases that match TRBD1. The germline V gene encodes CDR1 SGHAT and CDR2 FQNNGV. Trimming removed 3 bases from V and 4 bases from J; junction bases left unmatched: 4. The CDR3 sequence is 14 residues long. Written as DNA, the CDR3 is TGTGCCAGCAGCTTCCGGGACAGTTCAGATACGCAGTATTTT. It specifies CASSFRDSSDTQYF.

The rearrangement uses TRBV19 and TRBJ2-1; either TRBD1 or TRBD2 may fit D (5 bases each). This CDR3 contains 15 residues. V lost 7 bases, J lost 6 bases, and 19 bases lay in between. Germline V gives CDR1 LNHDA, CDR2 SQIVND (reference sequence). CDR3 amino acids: CASTPQGVVFNEQFF. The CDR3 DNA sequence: TGTGCCAGTACCCCGCAGGGAGTTGTGTTCAATGAGCAGTTCTTC.

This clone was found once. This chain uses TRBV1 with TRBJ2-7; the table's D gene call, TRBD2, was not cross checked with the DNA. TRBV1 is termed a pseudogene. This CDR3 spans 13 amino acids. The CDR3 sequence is CTSSLRGSYEQYF. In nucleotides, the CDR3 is TGCACCAGCAGTCTGCGGGGTTCCTACGAGCAGTACTTC.

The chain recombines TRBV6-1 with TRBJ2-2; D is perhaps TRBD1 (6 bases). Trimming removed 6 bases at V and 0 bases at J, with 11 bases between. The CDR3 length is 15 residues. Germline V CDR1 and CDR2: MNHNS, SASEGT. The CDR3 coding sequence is TGTGCCAGCAGCCCCGGACAGACGAACACCGGGGAGCTGTTTTTT. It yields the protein CASSPGQTNTGELFF.

CDR3 amino acids: CATQESADTQYF. Written as DNA, the CDR3 is TGTGCCACTCAGGAGAGCGCAGATACGCAGTATTTT. This chain joins TRBV2 and TRBJ2-3; D is ambiguous. Trimming left V 10 bases short and J 4 bases short, with 12 bases between. CDR3 length equals 12 residues. The germline V gene has CDR1 SNHLY and CDR2 FYNNEI.

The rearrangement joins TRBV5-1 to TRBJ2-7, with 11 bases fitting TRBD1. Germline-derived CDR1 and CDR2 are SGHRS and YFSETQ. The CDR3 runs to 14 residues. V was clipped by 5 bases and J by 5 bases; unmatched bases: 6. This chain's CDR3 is CASRPGQGENEQYF. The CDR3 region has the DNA TGCGCCAGCAGACCGGGACAGGGGGAAAACGAGCAGTACTTC.

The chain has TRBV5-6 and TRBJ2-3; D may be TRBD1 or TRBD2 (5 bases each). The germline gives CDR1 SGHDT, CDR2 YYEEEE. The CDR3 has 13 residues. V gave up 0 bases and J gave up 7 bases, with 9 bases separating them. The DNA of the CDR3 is TGTGCCAGCAGCTTGGGGGGGTTAAATACGCAGTATTTT. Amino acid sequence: CASSLGGLNTQYF.

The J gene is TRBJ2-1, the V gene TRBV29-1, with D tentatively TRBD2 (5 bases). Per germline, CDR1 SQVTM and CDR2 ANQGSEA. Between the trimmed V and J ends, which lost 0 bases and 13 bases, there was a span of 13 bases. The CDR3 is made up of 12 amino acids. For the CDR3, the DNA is TGCAGCGTTGAAGATGAGGGTCTAGCACAGTTCTTC. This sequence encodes CSVEDEGLAQFF.

CDR3 coding DNA: TGCAGCGTTGGGCAGGGGATAGGATATGGCTACACCTTC. Protein product: CSVGQGIGYGYTF. The chain carries TRBV29-1 and TRBJ1-2; D possibly corresponds to TRBD1 (6 bases). The CDR3 sequence is 13 residues long. Between the trimmed V and J ends, which lost 4 bases and 5 bases, there was a span of 14 bases. Germline-derived CDR1 and CDR2 are SQVTM and ANQGSEA.

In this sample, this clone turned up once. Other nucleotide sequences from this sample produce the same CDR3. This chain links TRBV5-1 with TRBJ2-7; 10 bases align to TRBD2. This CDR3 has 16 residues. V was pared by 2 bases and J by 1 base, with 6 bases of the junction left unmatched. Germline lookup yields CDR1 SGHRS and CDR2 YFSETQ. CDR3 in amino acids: CASSLGGLASSYEQYF. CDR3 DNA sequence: TGCGCCAGCAGCTTAGGGGGACTAGCGTCTTCCTACGAGCAGTACTTC. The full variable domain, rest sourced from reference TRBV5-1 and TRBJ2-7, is KAGVTQTPRYLIKTRGQQVTLSCSPISGHRSVSWYQQTPGQGLQFLFEYFSETQRNKGNFPGRFSGRQFSNSRSEMNVSTLELGDSALYLCASSLGGLASSYEQYFGPGTRLTVT.

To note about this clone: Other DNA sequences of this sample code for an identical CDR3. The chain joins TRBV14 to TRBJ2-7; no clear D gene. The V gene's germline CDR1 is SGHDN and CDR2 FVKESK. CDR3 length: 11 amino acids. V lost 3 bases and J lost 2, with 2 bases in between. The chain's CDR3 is CASSHAYEQYF. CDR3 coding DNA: TGTGCCAGCAGCCATGCCTACGAGCAGTACTTC. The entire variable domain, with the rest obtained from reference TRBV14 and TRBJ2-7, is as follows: EAGVTQFPSHSVIEKGQTVTLRCDPISGHDNLYWYRRVMGKEIKFLLHFVKESKQDESGMPNNRFLAERTGGTYSTLKVQPAELEDSGVYFCASSHAYEQYFGPGTRLTVT.

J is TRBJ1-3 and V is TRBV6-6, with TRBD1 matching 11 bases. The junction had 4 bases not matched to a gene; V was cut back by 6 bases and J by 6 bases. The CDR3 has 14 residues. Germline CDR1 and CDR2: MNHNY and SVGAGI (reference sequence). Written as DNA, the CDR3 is TGTGCCAGCAGCAGGACAGGGGGCTTAAACACCATATATTTT. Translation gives CASSRTGGLNTIYF.

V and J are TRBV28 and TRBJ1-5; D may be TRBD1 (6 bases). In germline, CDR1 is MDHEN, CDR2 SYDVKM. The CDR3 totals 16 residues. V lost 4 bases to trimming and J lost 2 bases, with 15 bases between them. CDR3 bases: TGTGCCAGCAGTTCCTTACAGGGTACCGGCAATCAGCCCCAGCATTTT. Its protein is CASSSLQGTGNQPQHF.

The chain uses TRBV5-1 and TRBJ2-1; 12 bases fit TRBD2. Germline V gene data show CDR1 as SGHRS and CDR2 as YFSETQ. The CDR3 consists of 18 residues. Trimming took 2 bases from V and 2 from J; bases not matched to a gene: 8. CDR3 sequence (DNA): TGCGCCAGCAGCTTATTCGCTAGCGGGAGGGCCACCTACAATGAGCAGTTCTTC. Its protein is CASSLFASGRATYNEQFF. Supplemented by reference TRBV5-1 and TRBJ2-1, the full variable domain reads KAGVTQTPRYLIKTRGQQVTLSCSPISGHRSVSWYQQTPGQGLQFLFEYFSETQRNKGNFPGRFSGRQFSNSRSEMNVSTLELGDSALYLCASSLFASGRATYNEQFFGPGTRLTVL.

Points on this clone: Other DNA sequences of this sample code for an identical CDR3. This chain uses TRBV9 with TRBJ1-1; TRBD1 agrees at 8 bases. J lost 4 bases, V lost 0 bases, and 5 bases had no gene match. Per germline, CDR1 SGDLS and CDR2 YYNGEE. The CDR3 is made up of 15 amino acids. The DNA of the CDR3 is TGTGCCAGCAGCGTAGGTCCAGGGGGCGGCACTGAAGCTTTCTTT. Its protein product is CASSVGPGGGTEAFF. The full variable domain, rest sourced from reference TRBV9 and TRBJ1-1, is DSGVTQTPKHLITATGQRVTLRCSPRSGDLSVYWYQQSLDQGLQFLIQYYNGEERAKGNILERFSAQQFPDLHSELNLSSLELGDSALYFCASSVGPGGGTEAFFGQGTRLTVV.

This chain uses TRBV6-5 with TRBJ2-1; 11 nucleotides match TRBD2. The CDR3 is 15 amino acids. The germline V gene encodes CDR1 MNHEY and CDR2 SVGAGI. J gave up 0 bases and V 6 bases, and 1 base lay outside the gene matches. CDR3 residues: CASRGLADSYNEQFF. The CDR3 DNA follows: TGTGCCAGCAGGGGACTAGCGGACTCCTACAATGAGCAGTTCTTC.

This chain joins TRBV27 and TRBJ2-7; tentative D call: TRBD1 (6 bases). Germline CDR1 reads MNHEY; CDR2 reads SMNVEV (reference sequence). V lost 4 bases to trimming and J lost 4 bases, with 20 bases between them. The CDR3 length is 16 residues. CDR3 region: CASSSRGNPPLYEQYF. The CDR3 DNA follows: TGTGCCAGCAGTTCCAGGGGTAACCCCCCACTTTACGAGCAGTACTTC.

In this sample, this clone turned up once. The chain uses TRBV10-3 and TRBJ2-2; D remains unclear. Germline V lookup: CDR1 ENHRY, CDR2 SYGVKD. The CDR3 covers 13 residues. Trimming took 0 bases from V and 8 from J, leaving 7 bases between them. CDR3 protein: CAISESATGELFF. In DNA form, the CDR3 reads TGTGCCATCAGTGAGTCGGCAACAGGGGAGCTGTTTTTT.